This TCR beta chain was documented in a study of cytomegalovirus exposure and HLA in healthy donors. The table came from immunoSEQ multiplex PCR; TCRdb's copy has only in-frame clones and leaves some out. This table has some 120,000 clones, approximately 91% appearing once. CDR3 length: 15 amino acids. Unmatched junction bases numbered 5, after V lost 3 bases and J lost 6 bases. The germline gives CDR1 SEHNR, CDR2 FQNEAQ (reference sequence). This clone occurred once. The rearrangement joins TRBV7-9 to TRBJ2-2; 9 bases are a match to TRBD1. The specimen was PBMCs. The source is a man under 40 in good health and CMV-seronegative. CDR3 in amino acids: CASSLGTGLPGELFF. CDR3 in DNA: TGTGCCAGCAGCTTGGGGACAGGGCTACCCGGGGAGCTGTTTTTT.